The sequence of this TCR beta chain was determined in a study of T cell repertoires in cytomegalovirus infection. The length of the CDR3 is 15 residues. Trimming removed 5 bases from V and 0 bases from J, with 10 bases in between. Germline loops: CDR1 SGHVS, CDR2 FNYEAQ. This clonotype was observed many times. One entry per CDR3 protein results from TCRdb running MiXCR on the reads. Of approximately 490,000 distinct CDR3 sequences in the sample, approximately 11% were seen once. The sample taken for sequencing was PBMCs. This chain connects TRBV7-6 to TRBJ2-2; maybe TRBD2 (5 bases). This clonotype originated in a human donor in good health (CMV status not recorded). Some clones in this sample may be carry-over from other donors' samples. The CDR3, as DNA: TGTGCCAGCAGCAAGCTACTAGCGAACACCGGGGAGCTGTTTTTT. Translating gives CASSKLLANTGELFF.